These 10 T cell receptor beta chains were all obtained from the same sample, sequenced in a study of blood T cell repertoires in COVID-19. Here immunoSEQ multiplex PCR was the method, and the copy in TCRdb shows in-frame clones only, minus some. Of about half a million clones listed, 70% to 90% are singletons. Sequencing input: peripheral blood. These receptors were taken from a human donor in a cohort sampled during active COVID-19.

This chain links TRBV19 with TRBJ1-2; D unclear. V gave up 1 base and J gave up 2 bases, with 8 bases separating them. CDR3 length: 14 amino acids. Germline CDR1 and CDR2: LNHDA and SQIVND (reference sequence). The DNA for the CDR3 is TGTGCCAGTAGTATAGGGCGCGGCAACTATGGCTACACCTTC. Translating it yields CASSIGRGNYGYTF.

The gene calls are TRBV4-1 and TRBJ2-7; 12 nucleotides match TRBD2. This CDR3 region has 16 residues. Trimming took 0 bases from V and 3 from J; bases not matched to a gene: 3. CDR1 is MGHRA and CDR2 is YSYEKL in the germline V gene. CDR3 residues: CASSQDRLAGVYEQYF. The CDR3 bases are TGCGCCAGCAGCCAAGATCGACTAGCGGGAGTCTACGAGCAGTACTTC.

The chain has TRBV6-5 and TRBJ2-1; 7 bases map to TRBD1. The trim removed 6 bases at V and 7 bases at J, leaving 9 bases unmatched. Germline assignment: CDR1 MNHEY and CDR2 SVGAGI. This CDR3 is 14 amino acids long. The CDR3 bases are TGTGCCAGCAGGGTACAGGGGTCGGGGAATGAGCAGTTCTTC. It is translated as CASRVQGSGNEQFF.

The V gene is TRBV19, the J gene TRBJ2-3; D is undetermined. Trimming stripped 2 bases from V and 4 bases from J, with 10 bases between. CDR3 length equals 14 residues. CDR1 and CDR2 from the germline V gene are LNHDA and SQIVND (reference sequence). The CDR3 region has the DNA TGTGCCAGTAGTATATGGGCATCGGCAGATACGCAGTATTTT. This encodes CASSIWASADTQYF.

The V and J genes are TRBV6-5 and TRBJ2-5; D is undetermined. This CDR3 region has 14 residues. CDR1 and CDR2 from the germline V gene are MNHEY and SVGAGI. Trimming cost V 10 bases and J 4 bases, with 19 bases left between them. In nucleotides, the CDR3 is TGTGCCACCAGAAACATGGGCGCCGTAGAGACCCAGTACTTC. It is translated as CATRNMGAVETQYF.

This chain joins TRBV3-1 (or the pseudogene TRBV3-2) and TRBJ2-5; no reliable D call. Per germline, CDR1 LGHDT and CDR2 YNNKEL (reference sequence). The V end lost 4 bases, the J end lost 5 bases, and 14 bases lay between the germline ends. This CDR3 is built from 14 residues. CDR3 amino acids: CASSLSFSRETQYF. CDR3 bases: TGTGCCAGCAGCCTATCATTCTCCCGGGAGACCCAGTACTTC.

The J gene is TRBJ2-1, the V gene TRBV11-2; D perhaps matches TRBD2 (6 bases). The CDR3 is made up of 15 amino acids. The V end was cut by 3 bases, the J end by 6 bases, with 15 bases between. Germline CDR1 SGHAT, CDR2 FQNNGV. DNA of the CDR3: TGTGCCAGCAGCTTTGAAAGGGACTTAGTCAATGAGCAGTTCTTC. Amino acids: CASSFERDLVNEQFF.

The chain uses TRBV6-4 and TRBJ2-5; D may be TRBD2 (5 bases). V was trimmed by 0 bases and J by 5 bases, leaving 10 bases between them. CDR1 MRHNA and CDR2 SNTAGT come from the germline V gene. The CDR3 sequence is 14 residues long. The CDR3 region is CASSDSTSGETQYF. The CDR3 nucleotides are TGTGCCAGCAGTGACTCAACTAGTGGGGAGACCCAGTACTTC.

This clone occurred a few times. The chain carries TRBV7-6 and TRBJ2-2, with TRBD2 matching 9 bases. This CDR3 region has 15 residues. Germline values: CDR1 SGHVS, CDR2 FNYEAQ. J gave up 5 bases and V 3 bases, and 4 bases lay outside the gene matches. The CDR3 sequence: CASSLKREATGELFF. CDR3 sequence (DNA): TGTGCCAGCAGCTTGAAGCGGGAGGCGACCGGGGAGCTGTTTTTT.

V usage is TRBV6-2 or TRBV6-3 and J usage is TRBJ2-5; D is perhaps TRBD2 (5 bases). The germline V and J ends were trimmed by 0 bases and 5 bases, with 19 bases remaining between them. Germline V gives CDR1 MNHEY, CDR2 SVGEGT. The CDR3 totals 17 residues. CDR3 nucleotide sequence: TGTGCCAGCAGTTACTCGACCGGGAATTTGATAGCGGAGACCCAGTACTTC. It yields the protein CASSYSTGNLIAETQYF.